The 31 T cell receptor beta chains listed next were all sequenced from one sample in a study of blood T cell repertoires in COVID-19. Repertoires were generated with immunoSEQ multiplex PCR, while TCRdb's copy carries only in-frame clones and drops some. Seen here are some 300,000 clones, around 89% observed once, and the top ten hold roughly 6.9%. The source material was peripheral blood. Receptor source: a woman aged 30 to 39 who had recovered from COVID-19.

This chain joins TRBV7-3 and TRBJ2-1, with TRBD1 as a possible D gene (5 bases). The CDR3 sequence is 13 residues long. V was shortened by 5 bases and J by 3 bases, with 8 bases between the two germline ends. Germline V gene data show CDR1 as SGHTA and CDR2 as FQGTGA. The CDR3 loop is CASSLGHYNEQFF. The CDR3 DNA sequence: TGTGCCAGCAGCCTTGGACACTACAATGAGCAGTTCTTC.

The gene calls are TRBV30 and TRBJ1-2; 12 positions match TRBD1. The CDR3 length is 14 residues. The germline V gene encodes CDR1 GTSNPN and CDR2 SVGIG (reference sequence). Losses at the gene ends were 8 bases for V and 5 bases for J; bases not matched to a gene: 9. The CDR3 region is CAGPGTGGRYGYTF. CDR3 coding DNA: TGTGCCGGACCCGGGACAGGGGGCCGTTATGGCTACACCTTC.

The genes are TRBV6-5 and TRBJ1-4; D is ambiguous. The germline V gene has CDR1 MNHEY and CDR2 SVGAGI. The germline V and J ends were trimmed by 4 bases and 3 bases, with 9 bases remaining between them. The CDR3 runs to 14 residues. As DNA, the CDR3 is TGTGCCAGCAGTTCCCAGTTCTCTAATGAAAAACTGTTTTTT. Its protein is CASSSQFSNEKLFF.

The gene calls are TRBV19 and TRBJ1-2, with 9 positions matching TRBD1. V shed 1 base and J 8 bases; nucleotides not matched to a gene: 8. This CDR3 has 15 amino acids. In germline, CDR1 is LNHDA, CDR2 SQIVND (reference sequence). The CDR3 loop is CASSIGDRGRSGYTF. The CDR3 region has the DNA TGTGCCAGTAGTATAGGCGACAGGGGGAGATCAGGCTACACCTTC.

This chain links TRBV15 with TRBJ2-1, with 9 bases aligning to TRBD2. J lost 14 bases, V lost 5 bases, and 7 bases had no gene match. From germline, CDR1 is LNHNV and CDR2 YYDKDF (reference sequence). This CDR3 contains 12 residues. The CDR3 here is CATSARLAEEFF. The CDR3 DNA sequence: TGTGCCACCAGCGCCCGACTAGCGGAGGAGTTCTTC.

CDR3 nucleotides: TGTGCCAGCAGCCAAGAAAGGCGGGGGGGGGCCTACAATGAGCAGTTCTTC. It translates to CASSQERRGGAYNEQFF. The chain couples TRBV3-1 (or the pseudogene TRBV3-2) to TRBJ2-1; 9 nucleotides agree with TRBD2. CDR1 LGHDT and CDR2 YNNKEL come from the germline V gene (reference sequence). This CDR3 has 17 amino acids. Losses at the gene ends were 0 bases for V and 2 bases for J; bases not matched to a gene: 5.

The rearrangement links TRBV7-9 to TRBJ1-2; 8 bases align to TRBD1. The germline CDR1 and CDR2 sequences are SEHNR and FQNEAQ (reference sequence). The V and J ends lost 2 bases and 5 bases, in that order; junction bases with no gene match: 7. This CDR3 is built from 15 residues. The CDR3 coding sequence is TGTGCCAGCAGCTTATTCAGGGGGCGGAGGTATGGCTACACCTTC. It yields the protein CASSLFRGRRYGYTF.

This chain links TRBV10-3 with TRBJ1-6; D ambiguous. Germline CDR1 ENHRY, CDR2 SYGVKD. The CDR3 loop spans 13 amino acids. V was clipped by 8 bases and J by 7 bases, with 12 bases between them. Written as DNA, the CDR3 is TGTGCCATCTCCCCAGCGGGGAATTCACCCCTCCACTTT. Protein product: CAISPAGNSPLHF.

The V and J genes are TRBV5-5 and TRBJ1-2; TRBD1 matches at 10 bases. The V segment lost 1 base and the J segment 8 bases; nucleotides outside the gene matches: 14. CDR1 and CDR2 from the germline V gene are SGHKS and YYEKEE (reference sequence). The CDR3 totals 17 residues. The CDR3 loop is CASSLRGQGIFLDGYTF. The DNA of the CDR3 is TGTGCCAGCAGCTTGCGGGGACAGGGGATATTTTTAGACGGCTACACCTTC.

The chain uses TRBV28 and TRBJ2-6; TRBD1 agrees at 10 bases. From germline, CDR1 is MDHEN and CDR2 SYDVKM. Trimming cost V 3 bases and J 0 bases; bases outside gene matches: 8. This CDR3 is built from 19 residues. CDR3 sequence reads: CASSLGQGPKTSGANVLTF. Written as DNA, the CDR3 is TGTGCCAGCAGTTTGGGACAGGGGCCTAAAACCTCTGGGGCCAACGTCCTGACTTTC.

The chain links TRBV30 to TRBJ1-2, with D maybe TRBD1 (5 bases). This CDR3 has 13 residues. The V end lost 8 bases, the J end lost 2 bases, and 15 bases lay between the germline ends. Germline V gene sequence: CDR1 GTSNPN, CDR2 SVGIG (reference sequence). In DNA, the CDR3 is TGTGCCCGGCCCAACGACAGAAACTATGGCTACACCTTC. Translation: CARPNDRNYGYTF. Together with reference TRBV30 and TRBJ1-2, the CDR3 gives the full variable domain: SQTIHQWPATLVQPVGSPLSLECTVEGTSNPNLYWYRQAAGRGLQLLFYSVGIGQISSEVPQNLSASRPQDRQFILSSKKLLLSDSGFYLCARPNDRNYGYTFGSGTRLTVV.

J is TRBJ1-4 and V is TRBV12-3 or TRBV12-4; tentatively, D is TRBD1 (5 bases). V lost 10 bases, J lost 3 bases, and 12 bases lay in between. This CDR3 contains 13 residues. CDR3 protein: CATSWGPNEKLFF. Here the CDR3 DNA reads TGTGCCACCTCTTGGGGCCCTAATGAAAAACTGTTTTTT.

V gene TRBV7-8 combines with J gene TRBJ2-7; TRBD1 aligns across 7 bases. This CDR3 is 15 amino acids long. Germline assignment: CDR1 SGHVS and CDR2 FQNEAQ. V trimming: 4 bases; J trimming: 4 bases; junction bases outside the gene matches: 10. The CDR3 region is CASSYQQGPRYEQYF. The CDR3 bases are TGTGCCAGCAGCTACCAACAGGGGCCCCGGTACGAGCAGTACTTC.

The V and J genes are TRBV7-2 and TRBJ1-3, with no clear D. The germline V and J ends were trimmed by 1 base and 1 base, with 11 bases remaining between them. The CDR3 covers 16 residues. From germline, CDR1 is SGHTA and CDR2 FQGNSA. The CDR3 loop is CASSLEFWPSGNTIYF. The CDR3 coding sequence is TGTGCCAGCAGCTTAGAGTTTTGGCCTTCTGGAAACACCATATATTTT.

This clone is a singleton in its sample. The chain carries TRBV28 and TRBJ1-5, with TRBD1 as a possible D gene (5 bases). The germline V gene encodes CDR1 MDHEN and CDR2 SYDVKM. This CDR3 spans 16 amino acids. Trimming took 1 base from V and 4 from J, leaving 14 bases between them. This CDR3 is CASSLFSGRRNQPQHF. In DNA, the CDR3 is TGTGCCAGCAGTTTATTTTCAGGGAGGCGGAATCAGCCCCAGCATTTT.

The chain has TRBV12-3 or TRBV12-4 and TRBJ1-2; unclear D gene. Trimming removed 5 bases at V and 4 bases at J, with 11 bases between. This CDR3 region has 13 residues. CDR3: CASSVGYGYGYTF. For the CDR3, the DNA is TGTGCCAGCAGTGTAGGGTACGGCTATGGCTACACCTTC.

The gene calls are TRBV28 and TRBJ1-1; TRBD1 matches 10 bases. The CDR3 totals 17 residues. With 6 bases clipped from V and 5 bases from J, the junction kept 15 bases outside the gene matches. CDR1 and CDR2 from the germline V gene are MDHEN and SYDVKM. CDR3 in DNA: TGTGCCAGCAGCACCGCGGGACAGGGGCCCCCGAGGACTGAAGCTTTCTTT. Protein: CASSTAGQGPPRTEAFF.

This chain connects TRBV19 to TRBJ2-6, with 7 nucleotides matching TRBD1. The germline CDR1 and CDR2 sequences are LNHDA and SQIVND (reference sequence). V was clipped by 3 bases and J by 2 bases; unmatched bases: 4. The CDR3 runs to 16 residues. The CDR3 sequence is CASSMNRGPGANVLTF. The CDR3 DNA reads TGTGCCAGTAGTATGAACAGGGGTCCTGGGGCCAACGTCCTGACTTTC.

V gene TRBV13 combines with J gene TRBJ2-7; tentative D call: TRBD2 (6 bases). This CDR3 contains 13 residues. The V and J ends lost 4 bases and 5 bases respectively, with 12 bases between them. Germline CDR1 and CDR2: PRHDT and FYEKMQ (reference sequence). The CDR3 loop is CASSSTSPHEQYF. The CDR3 nucleotides read TGTGCCAGCAGCTCGACTAGTCCCCACGAGCAGTACTTC. The complete variable domain, with remaining parts taken from reference TRBV13 and TRBJ2-7, reads AAGVIQSPRHLIKEKRETATLKCYPIPRHDTVYWYQQGPGQDPQFLISFYEKMQSDKGSIPDRFSAQQFSDYHSELNMSSLELGDSALYFCASSSTSPHEQYFGPGTRLTVT.

The V gene is TRBV5-1, the J gene TRBJ1-6, with 7 bases fitting TRBD1. Unmatched junction bases numbered 5, after V lost 5 bases and J lost 0 bases. CDR3 length: 16 amino acids. Germline CDR1 SGHRS, CDR2 YFSETQ. The CDR3 spells CASRGTDSSYNSPLHF. The CDR3 DNA is TGCGCCAGCAGAGGGACAGATAGCTCCTATAATTCACCCCTCCACTTT.

This clone was seen just once. This chain uses TRBV13 with TRBJ2-7; 7 bases are a match to TRBD1. Losses at the gene ends were 1 base for V and 4 bases for J; bases not matched to a gene: 4. The CDR3 is made up of 14 amino acids. The germline gives CDR1 PRHDT, CDR2 FYEKMQ (reference sequence). The chain's CDR3 is CASSLEGRGYEQYF. The CDR3 bases are TGTGCCAGCAGCTTAGAAGGCAGGGGGTACGAGCAGTACTTC.

The rearrangement joins TRBV19 to TRBJ2-1; no reliable D call. V was cut by 6 bases and J by 4 bases, with 7 bases left in between. CDR1 and CDR2 from the germline V gene are LNHDA and SQIVND (reference sequence). There are 12 residues in the CDR3. The CDR3 here is CASRQYYNEQFF. The CDR3 coding sequence is TGTGCCAGTAGGCAGTATTACAATGAGCAGTTCTTC.

The chain couples TRBV6-5 to TRBJ2-1; possible D gene TRBD1, 5 bases. Germline values: CDR1 MNHEY, CDR2 SVGAGI. The CDR3 loop spans 13 amino acids. The V end was cut by 8 bases, the J end by 3 bases, with 11 bases between. CDR3 nucleotides: TGTGCCAGCCAAGCAGGGTTCTACAATGAGCAGTTCTTC. Protein product: CASQAGFYNEQFF.

The chain couples TRBV28 to TRBJ1-2; tentative D call: TRBD1 (6 bases). CDR1 and CDR2 from the germline V gene are MDHEN and SYDVKM. Trimming shortened V by 3 bases and J by 2 bases, and 10 bases separated the two germline ends. The length of the CDR3 is 14 residues. CDR3 sequence reads: CASSFAGVNYGYTF. CDR3 coding DNA: TGTGCCAGCAGTTTTGCAGGGGTCAACTATGGCTACACCTTC.

The chain has TRBV3-1 (or the pseudogene TRBV3-2) and TRBJ1-6, with D possibly being TRBD1 (5 bases). V lost 1 base and J lost 12, with 10 bases in between. Germline V gives CDR1 LGHDT, CDR2 YNNKEL (reference sequence). This CDR3 spans 13 amino acids. CDR3 protein: CASSQGGRRPLHF. CDR3 DNA: TGTGCCAGCAGCCAAGGGGGCAGGCGACCCCTCCACTTT.

This clone has only a few counts. CDR3 residues: CASSLLGEDGYTF. CDR3 bases: TGTGCCAGCAGCCTGTTGGGTGAGGATGGCTACACCTTC. The rearrangement uses TRBV5-8 and TRBJ1-2; unclear D gene. This CDR3 has 13 amino acids. Germline V gene lookup returns CDR1 SGHTS and CDR2 YDEGEE. Trimming took off 4 bases at V and 6 bases at J, with 13 bases between the two ends.

The V gene is TRBV29-1, the J gene TRBJ1-1, with 8 bases identical to TRBD1. There are 14 residues in the CDR3. Germline lookup yields CDR1 SQVTM and CDR2 ANQGSEA. V lost 4 bases to trimming and J lost 0 bases; unmatched junction nucleotides: 4. The CDR3 DNA is TGCAGCGTTGGGGGGACAGGATTGAACACTGAAGCTTTCTTT. As protein: CSVGGTGLNTEAFF.

This rearrangement joins TRBV4-3 to TRBJ2-1; 8 bases match TRBD2. The V segment lost 3 bases and the J segment 7 bases; nucleotides outside the gene matches: 14. The CDR3 contains 17 residues. CDR1 is LGHNA and CDR2 is YSLEER in the germline V gene. The CDR3 coding sequence is TGCGCCAGCAGCCAGGATCCGGGGGGGGAGGCCGGGAATGAGCAGTTCTTC. It yields the protein CASSQDPGGEAGNEQFF.

The V gene is TRBV7-2, the J gene TRBJ2-1, with D maybe TRBD1 (5 bases). V was clipped by 2 bases and J by 10 bases, with 9 bases between them. Germline V CDR1 and CDR2: SGHTA, FQGNSA. The CDR3 consists of 12 residues. CDR3 amino acids: CASSLYGQEQFF. The CDR3 bases are TGTGCCAGCAGCTTATATGGACAAGAGCAGTTCTTC. The variable domain in full, with the rest retrieved from reference TRBV7-2 and TRBJ2-1, is GAGVSQSPSNKVTEKGKDVELRCDPISGHTALYWYRQSLGQGLEFLIYFQGNSAPDKSGLPSDRFSAERTGGSVSTLTIQRTQQEDSAVYLCASSLYGQEQFFGPGTRLTVL.

The V gene is TRBV28, the J gene TRBJ1-5; weak D call: TRBD1 (5 bases). Deletions cut 3 bases from V and 0 bases from J, with 12 bases between. From germline, CDR1 is MDHEN and CDR2 SYDVKM. CDR3 length: 16 residues. This CDR3 is CASSFRQRYSNQPQHF. The DNA of the CDR3 is TGTGCCAGCAGTTTTCGACAGAGGTATAGCAATCAGCCCCAGCATTTT.

V and J are TRBV7-3 and TRBJ1-2; D unclear. The germline CDR1 and CDR2 sequences are SGHTA and FQGTGA. The germline V and J ends were trimmed by 5 bases and 1 base, with 17 bases remaining between them. The CDR3 runs 16 residues. The CDR3 region is CASSQGPGLSNYGYTF. As DNA, the CDR3 is TGTGCCAGCAGCCAAGGTCCCGGGTTAAGTAACTATGGCTACACCTTC. Combining the CDR3 with reference TRBV7-3 and TRBJ1-2 gives the whole variable domain GAGVSQTPSNKVTEKGKYVELRCDPISGHTALYWYRQSLGQGPEFLIYFQGTGAADDSGLPNDRFFAVRPEGSVSTLKIQRTERGDSAVYLCASSQGPGLSNYGYTFGSGTRLTVV.